This T cell receptor (beta chain) was sequenced during a study of CD8 T cells in Susac syndrome. Random hexamers were used to reverse transcribe the RNA input (about 0.5 to 1 ug). TCRdb redid the calling of the immunoSEQ multiplex PCR reads with MiXCR, one entry per CDR3 protein. The sample records around 200,000 distinct CDR3 sequences, 92% being singletons. The receptor comes from a human donor with multiple sclerosis. Sequenced input: CD8+ T cells from PBMCs.

The CDR3 region is CASSVEGHSLHYEQYF. For the CDR3, the DNA is TGTGCCAGCAGCGTAGAGGGCCACAGTCTCCACTACGAGCAGTACTTC. The chain links TRBV9 to TRBJ2-7; D unresolved. Germline CDR1 and CDR2: SGDLS and YYNGEE. The CDR3 runs 16 residues. V was cut by 0 bases and J by 3 bases, with 16 bases left in between.